The 29 T cell receptor beta chains below were found in one sample sequenced in a study of blood T cells in healthy people across ages. The second PCR ran roughly 6 to 11 cycles with a sample-barcoded 5' primer and J-beta primers. MiXCR, applied by TCRdb to the 5' RACE reads, yields one record per CDR3 protein. Among some 1.5 million distinct CDR3 sequences, 28% were seen once, and the ten largest hold about 7.7%. Specimen: blood. The origin of the receptors is a woman aged 25 to 39 in good health.

This clonotype was observed a single time. With a much larger clone just one base away, this may be a read error. The chain combines TRBV5-6 with TRBJ2-3, with D possibly TRBD2 on 5 matching bases. Trimming left V 6 bases short and J 0 bases short, with 23 bases between. The germline V gene has CDR1 SGHDT and CDR2 YYEEEE. The CDR3 is 18 residues long. Here the CDR3 DNA reads TGTGCCAGCAACGTACGGGGATGGTGGGGAGTAAGCACAGATACGCAGTATTTT. Its translation is CASNVRGWWGVSTDTQYF.

The chain carries TRBV6-6 and TRBJ2-5, with TRBD1 matching 10 bases. CDR3 length: 15 amino acids. The V segment lost 5 bases and the J segment 4 bases; nucleotides outside the gene matches: 7. Germline CDR1 is MNHNY and CDR2 is SVGAGI (reference sequence). The CDR3 coding sequence is TGTGCCAGCAGTCCCTTGAGGACAGGGGGAGAGACCCAGTACTTC. As protein: CASSPLRTGGETQYF.

This clonotype appeared a few times. A much larger clone differs by one base, so this may be a read error. The chain combines TRBV5-6 with TRBJ2-5; D assignment may be TRBD1 or TRBD2 (6 bases each). The CDR3 has 15 amino acids. In germline, CDR1 is SGHDT, CDR2 YYEEEE. The CDR3 here is CAGSLRKLGGETQYF. The CDR3 DNA reads TGTGCCGGCAGCTTGCGAAAACTAGGGGGGGAGACCCAGTACTTC.

This clonotype was counted ten times or more. The chain links TRBV20-1 to TRBJ2-5, with TRBD1 identical over 8 bases. V lost 5 bases, J lost 4 bases, and 6 bases stayed unmatched. From germline, CDR1 is DFQATT and CDR2 SNEGSKA (reference sequence). The CDR3 is 13 residues long. The CDR3 loop reads CSASGGRGETQYF. The CDR3 DNA follows: TGCAGTGCTTCAGGGGGCAGAGGAGAGACCCAGTACTTC.

The V and J genes are TRBV30 and TRBJ2-1; D might be TRBD2 (6 bases). The CDR3 is 14 residues long. CDR1 and CDR2 from the germline V gene are GTSNPN and SVGIG (reference sequence). V was cut by 0 bases and J by 6 bases, with 12 bases left in between. The CDR3 protein is CAWSVGVAVNEQFF. The CDR3 region has the DNA TGTGCCTGGAGTGTAGGGGTAGCGGTCAATGAGCAGTTCTTC.

About this clonotype: An end of the junction does not agree with germline; a read error may underlie this. This chain connects TRBV5-1 to TRBJ2-1; 14 bases align to TRBD2. Germline assignment: CDR1 SGHRS and CDR2 YFSETQ. The CDR3 covers 15 residues. The DNA for the CDR3 is TGCGCCAGTAGCTTTCGACTAGCGGGGGGGCTTGAGCAGTTCTTC. Residues: CASSFRLAGGLEQFF.

The chain links TRBV7-6 to TRBJ2-2; TRBD1 aligns across 7 bases. The length of the CDR3 is 16 residues. Germline V CDR1 and CDR2: SGHVS, FNYEAQ. Trimming cost V 2 bases and J 5 bases; bases outside gene matches: 8. Here the CDR3 DNA reads TGTGCCAGCAGCTTAAGGGCCGACAGGGCAACCGGGGAGCTGTTTTTT. Translated, it gives CASSLRADRATGELFF.

In its sample, this clonotype was seen many times. This chain connects TRBV6-6 to TRBJ2-3; D possibly corresponds to TRBD2 (6 bases). Per germline, CDR1 MNHNY and CDR2 SVGAGI (reference sequence). V was shortened by 0 bases and J by 3 bases, with 13 bases between the two germline ends. The CDR3 extends over 16 amino acids. CDR3 loop: CASSYSSGSRTDTQYF. CDR3 nucleotides: TGTGCCAGCAGTTACTCGAGCGGGTCGAGGACAGATACGCAGTATTTT.

V usage is TRBV20-1 and J usage is TRBJ1-2, with D maybe TRBD1 (6 bases). This CDR3 has 15 amino acids. Trimming shortened V by 0 bases and J by 8 bases, and 19 bases separated the two germline ends. Germline CDR1 and CDR2: DFQATT and SNEGSKA (reference sequence). In DNA, the CDR3 is TGCAGTGCTAGAGATAGGGCAGGGGACCGGTTAGGCTACACCTTC. Its protein product is CSARDRAGDRLGYTF.

J is TRBJ2-7 and V is TRBV12-3 or TRBV12-4; 7 positions agree with TRBD1. V lost 6 bases to trimming and J lost 5 bases; unmatched junction nucleotides: 4. The CDR3 is made up of 12 amino acids. The CDR3: CASRGQCDEQYF. The CDR3 DNA is TGTGCCAGCAGGGGACAGTGCGACGAGCAGTACTTC.

This clonotype appeared a few times. The V call is TRBV2, the J call TRBJ2-1; 9 positions match TRBD2. J gave up 5 bases and V 8 bases, and 7 bases lay outside the gene matches. The germline V gene encodes CDR1 SNHLY and CDR2 FYNNEI. CDR3 length: 14 residues. CDR3 amino acids: CASEVAGVDNEQFF. CDR3 DNA: TGTGCCAGCGAGGTAGCGGGAGTCGACAATGAGCAGTTCTTC.

Notes on this clonotype: One end of the junction varies from germline; a read error may be responsible. This chain joins TRBV10-3 and TRBJ2-3, with a tentative D call TRBD1 (6 bases). The CDR3 covers 13 residues. The V gene's germline CDR1 is ENHRY and CDR2 SYGVKD. This CDR3 is CALRGATDDTQYF. The DNA for the CDR3 is TGTGCCCTCAGGGGAGCCACCGATGATACGCAGTATTTT.

The chain couples TRBV6-6 to TRBJ2-3; D call uncertain. Germline V gene lookup returns CDR1 MNHNY and CDR2 SVGAGI (reference sequence). The CDR3 extends over 16 amino acids. V shed 5 bases and J shed 2 bases, with 17 bases lying between them. CDR3 sequence: CASSSIERTLTDTQYF. Here the CDR3 DNA reads TGTGCCAGCAGTAGTATAGAAAGGACCCTCACAGATACGCAGTATTTT.

With respect to this clonotype: An end of the junction differs from the germline gene, which may be a read error. The chain links TRBV10-1 to TRBJ2-3; D is undetermined. CDR3 length: 13 amino acids. Per germline, CDR1 WNHNN and CDR2 SYGVQD (reference sequence). CDR3 residues: CASSETYSDAQYF. CDR3 DNA: TGCGCCAGCAGTGAGACCTACTCAGATGCGCAGTATTTT.

In its sample, this clonotype was seen many times. The chain carries TRBV10-3 and TRBJ2-1; D is unresolved. The CDR3 is made up of 13 amino acids. V dropped 0 bases and J dropped 4 bases, with 4 bases sitting between them. Per germline, CDR1 ENHRY and CDR2 SYGVKD. CDR3 in DNA: TGTGCCATCAGTGAGTCAGGGTACAATGAGCAGTTCTTC. Its translation: CAISESGYNEQFF.

This clonotype was seen a few times. This chain connects TRBV5-1 to TRBJ2-5; 7 nucleotides line up with TRBD1. V gave up 0 bases and J gave up 3 bases; unmatched junction bases: 5. This CDR3 contains 15 residues. Germline V gene lookup returns CDR1 SGHRS and CDR2 YFSETQ. The CDR3 region is CASSLVSGTEETQYF. The CDR3, as DNA: TGCGCCAGCAGCTTGGTATCCGGGACAGAAGAGACCCAGTACTTC.

J is TRBJ1-5 and V is TRBV6-6; D is possibly TRBD1 (6 bases). The CDR3 sequence is 14 residues long. V was pared by 0 bases and J by 4 bases, with 7 bases between. In germline, CDR1 is MNHNY, CDR2 SVGAGI (reference sequence). The CDR3 sequence: CASSYSTGNQPQHF. The DNA for the CDR3 is TGTGCCAGCAGTTACTCAACAGGGAATCAGCCCCAGCATTTT.

The CDR3 loop is CSVRARESTGELFF. In DNA form, the CDR3 reads TGCAGCGTCCGCGCGCGGGAGAGCACCGGGGAGCTGTTTTTT. V and J are TRBV29-1 and TRBJ2-2, with TRBD2 identical over 7 bases. This CDR3 contains 14 residues. Looked up from germline, CDR1 is SQVTM and CDR2 is ANQGSEA. J gave up 4 bases and V 6 bases, and 8 bases lay outside the gene matches.

This clonotype was counted between two and nine times. The CDR3 here is CASSVLRPIYTF. The CDR3, as DNA: TGTGCCAGCAGCGTTCTCCGACCTATCTACACCTTC. V is TRBV2 and J is TRBJ1-2; the D is unclear. Germline loops: CDR1 SNHLY, CDR2 FYNNEI. V was cut by 6 bases and J by 10 bases, with 15 bases left in between. CDR3 length equals 12 residues. The whole variable domain, remainder taken from reference TRBV2 and TRBJ1-2, is EPEVTQTPSHQVTQMGQEVILRCVPISNHLYFYWYRQILGQKVEFLVSFYNNEISEKSEIFDDQFSVERPDGSNFTLKIRSTKLEDSAMYFCASSVLRPIYTFGSGTRLTVV.

This clonotype was found many times. The rearrangement links TRBV6-2 or TRBV6-3 to TRBJ2-1, with D possibly being TRBD1 (6 bases). This CDR3 comprises 15 residues. The germline gives CDR1 MNHEY, CDR2 SVGEGT. V was clipped by 6 bases and J by 1 base, with 13 bases between them. The CDR3: CASRIGGQSYNEQFF. The CDR3 coding sequence is TGTGCCAGCAGAATAGGGGGACAATCCTACAATGAGCAGTTCTTC.

The chain couples TRBV2 to TRBJ2-1, with 7 bases matching TRBD1. V lost 2 bases, J lost 10 bases, and 2 bases stayed unmatched. Germline values: CDR1 SNHLY, CDR2 FYNNEI. The CDR3 consists of 12 residues. CDR3 DNA sequence: TGTGCCAGCAGTGAATTACAGGGGGAGCAGTTCTTC. Protein sequence: CASSELQGEQFF.

Points on this clonotype: A much bigger clone sits one base away, suggesting this may be a read error. The chain carries TRBV7-2 and TRBJ2-7; 13 bases fit TRBD2. The CDR3 runs to 14 residues. The junction had 10 bases not matched to a gene; V was cut back by 7 bases and J by 10 bases. Germline V gene sequence: CDR1 SGHTA, CDR2 FQGNSA. This chain's CDR3 is CASKGLAGSEAQYF. Here the CDR3 DNA reads TGTGCCAGCAAGGGACTAGCGGGGTCAGAGGCCCAGTACTTC.

This clonotype was picked up a small number of times. The chain has TRBV12-3 or TRBV12-4 and TRBJ2-7, with 8 positions matching TRBD2. J was trimmed by 6 bases and V by 5 bases; bases with no gene match: 12. The CDR3 is 15 amino acids. In DNA, the CDR3 is TGTGCCAGCAGTCGGGGGGGGCCCCTGGCGGGCGAGCAGTACTTC. Residues: CASSRGGPLAGEQYF.

This clonotype was observed once. Given a much more abundant clone one base away, this may be a read error. V gene TRBV29-1 combines with J gene TRBJ1-2; no clear D. Between the trimmed V and J ends, which lost 4 bases and 10 bases, there was a span of 13 bases. Germline V gives CDR1 SQVTM, CDR2 ANQGSEA. The CDR3 has 11 residues. The CDR3 sequence is CSVGQSQDYTF. The CDR3 DNA is TGCAGCGTTGGCCAGAGTCAAGACTACACCTTC.

A single count supports this clonotype. This chain joins TRBV12-3 or TRBV12-4 and TRBJ2-3; D not resolved. Trimming left V 6 bases short and J 5 bases short, with 6 bases between. CDR3 length: 11 amino acids. CDR3: CASRLKDTQYF. The CDR3 DNA reads TGTGCCAGCAGGTTAAAAGATACGCAGTATTTT.

The sample holds a few counts of this clonotype. The chain joins TRBV7-2 to TRBJ1-3; D unclear. Germline values: CDR1 SGHTA, CDR2 FQGNSA. The CDR3 contains 13 residues. V lost 5 bases and J 7 bases, leaving 12 bases between the germline ends. CDR3 in amino acids: CASSPFAGNTIYF. CDR3 DNA: TGTGCCAGCAGCCCATTCGCGGGTAACACCATATATTTT.

V and J are TRBV20-1 and TRBJ1-5; tentative D call: TRBD1 (6 bases). The V end was cut by 2 bases, the J end by 5 bases, with 7 bases between. Germline V gives CDR1 DFQATT, CDR2 SNEGSKA (reference sequence). The CDR3 is 12 residues long. CDR3 sequence (DNA): TGCAGTGCTAGACAGGGGTATCAGCCCCAGCATTTT. It is translated as CSARQGYQPQHF.

The chain combines TRBV20-1 with TRBJ1-1; D is perhaps TRBD1 (6 bases). The germline V and J ends were trimmed by 3 bases and 1 base, with 18 bases remaining between them. The length of the CDR3 is 16 residues. Germline values: CDR1 DFQATT, CDR2 SNEGSKA (reference sequence). CDR3 amino acids: CSASVWGQVGNTEAFF. The CDR3 DNA reads TGCAGTGCTAGTGTTTGGGGGCAAGTGGGGAACACTGAAGCTTTCTTT.

The chain has TRBV12-3 or TRBV12-4 and TRBJ1-1; no reliable D call. This CDR3 has 14 residues. V was cut by 2 bases and J by 1 base, with 8 bases left in between. CDR3 region: CASSLYAGNTEAFF. In nucleotides, the CDR3 is TGTGCCAGCAGTTTATACGCAGGGAACACTGAAGCTTTCTTT.